The present T cell receptor beta chain was sequenced within a study of OX40 agonist ivuxolimab in advanced cancers. On the study more broadly: Partial responses, seen in three patients, involved one hepatocellular carcinoma and two cutaneous melanomas.

This CDR3 comprises 14 residues. Losses at the gene ends were 8 bases for V and 3 bases for J; bases not matched to a gene: 4. CDR1 and CDR2 from the germline V gene are MNHNS and SASEGT. The protocol was immunoSEQ multiplex PCR, while the TCRdb copy is restricted to in-frame clones and leaves out a portion. The sample yields 100,000 to 150,000 clones, around 92% seen once. The V call is TRBV6-1, the J call TRBJ2-3; 11 nucleotides line up with TRBD2. The specimen was CD4+ or CD8+ T cells sorted from blood, collected in a trial of the OX40 agonist ivuxolimab. This TCR came from an adult with an advanced solid tumor such as melanoma, head and neck, liver or kidney cancer. Here the CDR3 DNA reads TGTGCCAGCGGGCTAGCGGGAGGAACAGATACGCAGTATTTT. Translating it yields CASGLAGGTDTQYF.